This T cell receptor beta chain was sequenced during a study of OX40 agonist ivuxolimab in advanced cancers. Study summary: Dosing consisted of intravenous ivuxolimab at 0.01 to 10 mg/kg every 2 weeks.

Trimming at V came to 5 bases and at J to 3 bases, leaving 7 bases not matched to a gene. In germline, CDR1 is SGHTA, CDR2 FQGTGA. The CDR3 is 16 residues long. The repertoire was sequenced with immunoSEQ multiplex PCR; TCRdb's copy has only in-frame clones and lacks some. The sample has tens of thousands of clones, about nine tenths seen once; the top ten hold roughly 30%. This clone was counted only a few times. The sequencing used CD4+ or CD8+ T cells sorted from blood, collected in a trial of the OX40 agonist ivuxolimab. This receptor was obtained from an adult with an advanced solid tumor such as melanoma, head and neck, liver or kidney cancer. The rearrangement links TRBV7-3 to TRBJ2-2; 9 positions agree with TRBD2. The CDR3: CASSAAGGMDTGELFF. CDR3 in DNA: TGTGCCAGCAGCGCCGCGGGAGGGATGGACACCGGGGAGCTGTTTTTT.